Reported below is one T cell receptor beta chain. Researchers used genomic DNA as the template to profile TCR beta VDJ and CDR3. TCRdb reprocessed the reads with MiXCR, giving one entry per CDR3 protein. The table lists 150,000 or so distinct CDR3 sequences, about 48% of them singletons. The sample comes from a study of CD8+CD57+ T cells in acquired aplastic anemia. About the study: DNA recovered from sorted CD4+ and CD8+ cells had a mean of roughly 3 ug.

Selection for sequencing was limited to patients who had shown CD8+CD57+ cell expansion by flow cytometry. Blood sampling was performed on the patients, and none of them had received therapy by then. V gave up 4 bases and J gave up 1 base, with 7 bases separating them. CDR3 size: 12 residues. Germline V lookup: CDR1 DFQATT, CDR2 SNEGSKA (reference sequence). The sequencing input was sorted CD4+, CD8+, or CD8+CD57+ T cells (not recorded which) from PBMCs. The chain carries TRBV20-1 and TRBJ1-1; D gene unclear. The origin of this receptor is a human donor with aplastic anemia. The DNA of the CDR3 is TGCAGTGCTAAACCCGGGAACACTGAAGCTTTCTTT. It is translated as CSAKPGNTEAFF.